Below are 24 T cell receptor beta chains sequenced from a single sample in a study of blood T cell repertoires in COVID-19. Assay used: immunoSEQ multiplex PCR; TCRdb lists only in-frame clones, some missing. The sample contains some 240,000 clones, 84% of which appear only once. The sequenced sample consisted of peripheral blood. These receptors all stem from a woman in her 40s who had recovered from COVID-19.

The CDR3 loop reads CATRPSGDSYNEQFF. The DNA of the CDR3 is TGTGCCACCAGGCCCAGCGGGGACTCCTACAATGAGCAGTTCTTC. The chain recombines TRBV24-1 with TRBJ2-1; 7 bases align to TRBD2. This CDR3 is 15 amino acids long. With 7 bases clipped from V and 0 bases from J, the junction kept 5 bases outside the gene matches. Germline assignment: CDR1 KGHDR and CDR2 SFDVKD.

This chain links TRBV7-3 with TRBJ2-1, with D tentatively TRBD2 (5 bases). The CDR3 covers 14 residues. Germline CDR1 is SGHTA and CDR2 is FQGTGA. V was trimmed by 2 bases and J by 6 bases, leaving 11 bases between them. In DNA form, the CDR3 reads TGTGCCAGCAGCTTAGGGCTAGCCGGCAATGAGCAGTTCTTC. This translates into CASSLGLAGNEQFF. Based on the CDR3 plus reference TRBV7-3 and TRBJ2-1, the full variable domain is GAGVSQTPSNKVTEKGKYVELRCDPISGHTALYWYRQSLGQGPEFLIYFQGTGAADDSGLPNDRFFAVRPEGSVSTLKIQRTERGDSAVYLCASSLGLAGNEQFFGPGTRLTVL.

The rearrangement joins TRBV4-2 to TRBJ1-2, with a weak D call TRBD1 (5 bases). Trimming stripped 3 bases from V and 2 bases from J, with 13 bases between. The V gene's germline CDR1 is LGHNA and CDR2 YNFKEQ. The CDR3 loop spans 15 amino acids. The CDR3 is CASSHASQGNYGYTF. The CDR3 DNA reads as TGTGCCAGCAGCCACGCCAGCCAGGGCAACTATGGCTACACCTTC.

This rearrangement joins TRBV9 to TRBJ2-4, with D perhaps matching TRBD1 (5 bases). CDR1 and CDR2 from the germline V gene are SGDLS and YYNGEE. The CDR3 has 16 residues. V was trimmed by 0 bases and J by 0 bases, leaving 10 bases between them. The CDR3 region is CASSVGTGLAKNIQYF. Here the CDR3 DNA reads TGTGCCAGCAGCGTAGGAACAGGCCTAGCCAAAAACATTCAGTACTTC.

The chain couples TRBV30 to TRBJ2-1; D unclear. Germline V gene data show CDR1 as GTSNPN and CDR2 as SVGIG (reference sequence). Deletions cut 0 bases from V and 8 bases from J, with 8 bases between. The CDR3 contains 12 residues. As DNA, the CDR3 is TGTGCCTGGAGTGTACTGGGCGATGAGCAGTTCTTC. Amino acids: CAWSVLGDEQFF.

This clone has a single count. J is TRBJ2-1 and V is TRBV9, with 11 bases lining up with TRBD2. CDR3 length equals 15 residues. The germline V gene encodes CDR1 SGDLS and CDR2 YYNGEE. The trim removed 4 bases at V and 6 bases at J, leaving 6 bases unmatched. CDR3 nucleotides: TGTGCCAGCAGCTCCGGGACTAGCGGAGCCAATGAGCAGTTCTTC. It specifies CASSSGTSGANEQFF.

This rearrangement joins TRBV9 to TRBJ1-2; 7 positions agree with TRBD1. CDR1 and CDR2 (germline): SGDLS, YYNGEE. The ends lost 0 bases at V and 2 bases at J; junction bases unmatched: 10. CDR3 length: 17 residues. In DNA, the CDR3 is TGTGCCAGCAGCGTAGGACAGGGCCCGTCATTAAACTATGGCTACACCTTC. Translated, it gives CASSVGQGPSLNYGYTF.

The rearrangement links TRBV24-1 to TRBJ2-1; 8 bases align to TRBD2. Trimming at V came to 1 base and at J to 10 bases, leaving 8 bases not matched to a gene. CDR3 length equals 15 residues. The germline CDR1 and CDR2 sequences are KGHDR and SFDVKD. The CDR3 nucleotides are TGTGCCACCAGTGATTTTTCGGGGGGGCGGTCGGAGCAGTTCTTC. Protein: CATSDFSGGRSEQFF.

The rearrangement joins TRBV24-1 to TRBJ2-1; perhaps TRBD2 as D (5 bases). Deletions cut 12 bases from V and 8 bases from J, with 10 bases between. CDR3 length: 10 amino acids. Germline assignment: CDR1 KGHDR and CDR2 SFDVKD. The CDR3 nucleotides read TGTGCCTCTACGAGGGATGAGCAGTTCTTC. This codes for CASTRDEQFF.

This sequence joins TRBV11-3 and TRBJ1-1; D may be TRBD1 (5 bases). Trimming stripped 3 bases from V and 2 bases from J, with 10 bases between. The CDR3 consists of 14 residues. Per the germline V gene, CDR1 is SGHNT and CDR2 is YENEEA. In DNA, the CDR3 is TGTGCCAGCAGCTTTGGGAGGACAAACACTGAAGCTTTCTTT. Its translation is CASSFGRTNTEAFF.

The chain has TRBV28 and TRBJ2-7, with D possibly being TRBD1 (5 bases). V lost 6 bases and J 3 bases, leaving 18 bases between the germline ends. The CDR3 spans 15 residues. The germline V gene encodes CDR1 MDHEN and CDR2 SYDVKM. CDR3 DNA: TGTGCCAGCAGAACCACTTCACAGGCGTACTACGAGCAGTACTTC. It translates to CASRTTSQAYYEQYF.

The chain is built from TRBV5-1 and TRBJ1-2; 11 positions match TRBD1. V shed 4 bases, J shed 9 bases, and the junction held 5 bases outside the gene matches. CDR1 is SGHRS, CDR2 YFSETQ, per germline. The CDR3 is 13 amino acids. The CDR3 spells CASSPGQGASYTF. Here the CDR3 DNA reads TGCGCCAGCAGCCCTGGACAGGGGGCGAGCTACACCTTC.

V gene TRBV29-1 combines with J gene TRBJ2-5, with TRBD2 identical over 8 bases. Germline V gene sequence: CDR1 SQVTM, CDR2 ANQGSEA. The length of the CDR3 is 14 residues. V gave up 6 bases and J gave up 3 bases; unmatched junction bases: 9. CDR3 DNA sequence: TGCAGCGTCCAAGGTCCCGGGGGGGAAGAGACCCAGTACTTC. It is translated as CSVQGPGGEETQYF. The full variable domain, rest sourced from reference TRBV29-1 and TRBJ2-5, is SAVISQKPSRDICQRGTSLTIQCQVDSQVTMMFWYRQQPGQSLTLIATANQGSEATYESGFVIDKFPISRPNLTFSTLTVSNMSPEDSSIYLCSVQGPGGEETQYFGPGTRLLVL.

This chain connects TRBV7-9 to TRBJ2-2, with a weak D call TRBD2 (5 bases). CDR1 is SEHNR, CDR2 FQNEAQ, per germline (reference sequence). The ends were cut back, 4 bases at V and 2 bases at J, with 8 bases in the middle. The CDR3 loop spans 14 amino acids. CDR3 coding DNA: TGTGCCAGCAGCTCACGGACTAACACCGGGGAGCTGTTTTTT. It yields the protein CASSSRTNTGELFF.

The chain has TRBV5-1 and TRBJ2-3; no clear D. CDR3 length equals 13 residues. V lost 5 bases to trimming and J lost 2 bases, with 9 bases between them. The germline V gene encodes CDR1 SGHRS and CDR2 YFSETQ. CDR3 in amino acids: CASSFQITDTQYF. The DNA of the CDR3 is TGCGCCAGCAGTTTTCAGATCACAGATACGCAGTATTTT.

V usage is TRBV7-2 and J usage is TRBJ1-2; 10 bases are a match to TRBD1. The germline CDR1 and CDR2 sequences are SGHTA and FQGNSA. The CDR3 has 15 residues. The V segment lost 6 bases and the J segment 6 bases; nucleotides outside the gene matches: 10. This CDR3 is CASRPLTGTGDGYTF. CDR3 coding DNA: TGTGCCAGCAGACCTCTTACTGGGACAGGGGATGGCTACACCTTC.

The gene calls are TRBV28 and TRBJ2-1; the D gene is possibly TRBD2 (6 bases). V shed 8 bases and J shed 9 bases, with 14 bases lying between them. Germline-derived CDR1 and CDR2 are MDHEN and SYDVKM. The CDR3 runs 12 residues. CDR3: CASGNVRGEQFF. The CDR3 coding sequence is TGTGCCAGCGGCAACGTGCGGGGTGAGCAGTTCTTC.

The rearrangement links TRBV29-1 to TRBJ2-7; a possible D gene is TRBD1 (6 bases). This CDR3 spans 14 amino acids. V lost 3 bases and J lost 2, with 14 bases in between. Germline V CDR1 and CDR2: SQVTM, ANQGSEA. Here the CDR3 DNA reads TGCAGCGTTGAGACGGTGACAGGAACCTACGAGCAGTACTTC. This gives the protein CSVETVTGTYEQYF.

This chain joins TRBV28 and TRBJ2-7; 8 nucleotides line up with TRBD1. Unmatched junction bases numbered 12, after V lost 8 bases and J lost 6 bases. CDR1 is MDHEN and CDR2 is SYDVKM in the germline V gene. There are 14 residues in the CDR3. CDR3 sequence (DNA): TGTGCCAGCTGGGATTCAGGGGGCGCGGGCGAGCAGTACTTC. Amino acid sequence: CASWDSGGAGEQYF.

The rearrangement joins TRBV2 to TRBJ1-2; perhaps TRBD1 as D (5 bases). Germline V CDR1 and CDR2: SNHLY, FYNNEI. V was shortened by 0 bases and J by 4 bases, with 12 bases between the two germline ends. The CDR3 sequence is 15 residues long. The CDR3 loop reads CASSEAHRTSYGYTF. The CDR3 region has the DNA TGTGCCAGCAGTGAAGCGCACCGGACATCCTATGGCTACACCTTC.

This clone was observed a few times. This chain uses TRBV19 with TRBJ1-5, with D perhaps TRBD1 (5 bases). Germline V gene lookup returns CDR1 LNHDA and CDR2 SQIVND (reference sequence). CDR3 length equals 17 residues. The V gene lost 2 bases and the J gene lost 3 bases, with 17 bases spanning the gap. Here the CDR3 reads CASSIMTASLLNQPQHF. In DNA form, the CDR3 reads TGTGCCAGTAGTATAATGACAGCCAGTCTCCTCAATCAGCCCCAGCATTTT. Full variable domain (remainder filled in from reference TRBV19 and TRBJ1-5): DGGITQSPKYLFRKEGQNVTLSCEQNLNHDAMYWYRQDPGQGLRLIYYSQIVNDFQKGDIAEGYSVSREKKESFPLTVTSAQKNPTAFYLCASSIMTASLLNQPQHFGDGTRLSIL.

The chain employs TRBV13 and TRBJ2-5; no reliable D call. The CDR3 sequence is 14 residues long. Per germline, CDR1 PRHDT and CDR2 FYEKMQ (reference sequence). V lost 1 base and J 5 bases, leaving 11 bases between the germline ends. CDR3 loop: CASSLALLEETQYF. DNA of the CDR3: TGTGCCAGCAGCTTAGCTCTTCTGGAGGAGACCCAGTACTTC.

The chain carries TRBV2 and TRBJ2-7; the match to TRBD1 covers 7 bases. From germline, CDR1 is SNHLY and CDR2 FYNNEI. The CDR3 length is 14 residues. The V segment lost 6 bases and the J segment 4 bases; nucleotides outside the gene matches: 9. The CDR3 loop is CASRYIMTGYEQYF. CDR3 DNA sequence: TGTGCCAGCAGATATATTATGACAGGGTACGAGCAGTACTTC.

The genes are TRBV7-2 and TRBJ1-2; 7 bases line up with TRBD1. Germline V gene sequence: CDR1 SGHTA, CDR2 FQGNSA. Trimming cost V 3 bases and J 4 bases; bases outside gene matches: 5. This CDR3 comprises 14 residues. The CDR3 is CASSFGGTAYGYTF. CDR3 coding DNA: TGTGCCAGCAGCTTCGGAGGGACAGCCTATGGCTACACCTTC. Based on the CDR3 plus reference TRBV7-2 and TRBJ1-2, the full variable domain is GAGVSQSPSNKVTEKGKDVELRCDPISGHTALYWYRQSLGQGLEFLIYFQGNSAPDKSGLPSDRFSAERTGGSVSTLTIQRTQQEDSAVYLCASSFGGTAYGYTFGSGTRLTVV.